This T cell receptor (beta chain) was sequenced in a study of PD-L1 blockade in urothelial cancer. This clone appeared a single time. The CDR3 covers 18 residues. V was clipped by 5 bases and J by 0 bases; unmatched bases: 2. Germline V gives CDR1 SGHTA, CDR2 FQGNSA. Measured with immunoSEQ multiplex PCR; TCRdb has only the in-frame clones, and not every one. This table has about 50,000 clones, about 85% appearing once. Time point meaning: peripheral blood 6 weeks after treatment start. This receptor was taken from a man aged 50 to 60 with urothelial cancer. Source: PBMCs, taken around atezolizumab (anti-PD-L1) treatment. The V and J genes are TRBV7-2 and TRBJ2-6; 15 bases fit TRBD2. CDR3: CASSPGLAGGSGANVLTF. CDR3 coding DNA: TGTGCCAGCAGCCCGGGACTAGCGGGGGGCTCTGGGGCCAACGTCCTGACTTTC.